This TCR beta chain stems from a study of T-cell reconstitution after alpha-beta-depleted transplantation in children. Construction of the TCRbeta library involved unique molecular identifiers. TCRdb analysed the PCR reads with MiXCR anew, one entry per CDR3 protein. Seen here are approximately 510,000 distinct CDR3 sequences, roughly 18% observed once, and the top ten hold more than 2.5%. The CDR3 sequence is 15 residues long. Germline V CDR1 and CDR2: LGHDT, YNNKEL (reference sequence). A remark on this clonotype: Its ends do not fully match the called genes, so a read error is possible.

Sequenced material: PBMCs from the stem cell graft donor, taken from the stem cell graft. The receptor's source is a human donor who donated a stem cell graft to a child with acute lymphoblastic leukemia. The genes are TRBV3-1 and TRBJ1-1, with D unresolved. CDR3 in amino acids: CASSQVGSLNSEAFF. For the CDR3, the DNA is TGTGCCAGCAGCCAGGTGGGCAGCTTGAACTCTGAAGCTTTCTTT.